This T cell receptor (beta chain) was found in a study of T cells expressing NK-cell markers (dated by TCRdb to 2020 to 2022). A note on the overall study: Eight donors provided sorted CD3+CD56+NKG2C+, CD3+CD56+NKG2C- and CD3+CD56-NKG2C+ T-cell subsets, whose TCR beta-chain repertoires were profiled. Among the eight sequenced donors, seven were HCMV-seropositive and one was HCMV-seronegative. Randomly selected healthy volunteers, three men and five women, were used as the eight sequenced donors. Libraries were sequenced as 2 x 150 bp reads on Illumina HiSeq 2000/2500, MiSeq or NextSeq.

Concerning this clonotype itself: Its antigen remains unidentified.

Including the terminal cysteine and phenylalanine, the CDR3 comprises 16 residues. DNA was not recorded. For CDR1 and CDR2, the germline V gene lists SGHRS and YFSETQ. Study-wide conclusions, independent of this receptor: Whether the expanded NKG2C-expressing T cell clones were specific for HCMV antigens remained unclear. For five or six donors, the dominant CD3+CD56+NKG2C+ clonotypes were among the top 10 CD8+ clonotypes and accounted for about 1.0-8% of CD8+ T cells. Those dominant clonotypes were again the most abundant among CD3+CD56-NKG2C+ cells in a handful of donors, at roughly 25-65%.

The reads were generated on an Illumina HiSeq 2000. TCR beta cDNA libraries were prepared using 5'RACE template switching, which introduced a universal primer site and unique molecular identifiers. cDNA synthesis was primed from the TCR beta constant segment and was followed by two successive PCR amplification steps. On the study's bioinformatics: MIGEC was used to demultiplex reads and group the reads by UMI, and MiTCR was used to assemble and quantify clonotypes. Only TCR cDNA sequences supported by at least two reads were kept to exclude erroneous sequences. Downstream repertoire analysis used the tcR package, and clonotypes were matched across fractions by CDR3 nucleotide sequence plus V segment. VDJmatch was used to annotate antigen specificity against VDJdb, with one amino acid substitution in CDR3 permitted. After TCRdb reprocessed the reads, each CDR3 protein sequence was kept as one row, without DNA. For this entry, the V and J calls and clone size follow TCRdb and not the study's own pipeline. The record for this sample contains some 140,000 distinct CDR3 sequences. Approximately 35% of the sample is held by the ten biggest clonotypes.

HCMV serostatus was determined by detecting HCMV-specific IgG in serum with a commercial ELISA kit. Ficoll density gradient centrifugation was used to isolate peripheral blood mononuclear cells from blood. Specimen: blood T cells: a sorted CD56 or NKG2C T cell subset, CD4+ or CD8+ T cells, or bulk PBMC T cells (not recorded which). The chain is encoded by TRBV5-1 joined to TRBJ2-5; with no DNA, the TCRdb D assignment of TRBD1 cannot be verified. The sequence derives from a woman aged 45-65 years in good health. Donor details come from another sample of the same person, matched by shared clones. The CDR3 in this case is CASSLGRTGGRETQYF. The CDR3 plus the reference TRBV5-1 and TRBJ2-5 genes for the other parts give the full variable domain: KAGVTQTPRYLIKTRGQQVTLSCSPISGHRSVSWYQQTPGQGLQFLFEYFSETQRNKGNFPGRFSGRQFSNSRSEMNVSTLELGDSALYLCASSLGRTGGRETQYFGPGTRLLVL.